The rows below give T cell receptor beta chains drawn from one sample of a study of T cell responses to AZD1222 COVID-19 vaccine. Assay: immunoSEQ multiplex PCR; the TCRdb copy retains only in-frame clones and omits some. Here the sample spans 60,000 to 80,000 clones, roughly 89% being singletons. The material was peripheral blood, obtained on day 0 of AZD1222 vaccination. The receptors shown here come from an adult in good health. Each CDR3 is given with its conserved first and last residue. D genes are given only for firm matches. Clone sizes are given selectively: once, few, many, or a class where the clone is expanded.

d_gene	j_gene	v_gene	abundance	CDR3nt	CDR3aa
NA	TRBJ1-1	TRBV18	NA	TGTGCCAGCTCACCACGACAGTCCCCTGAAGCTTTCTTT	CASSPRQSPEAFF
TRBD2	TRBJ2-3	TRBV9	NA	TGTGCCAGCAGCGTAGCCGGGGGGGCATATGATACGCAGTATTTT	CASSVAGGAYDTQYF
NA	TRBJ1-2	TRBV7-6	NA	TGTGCCAGCAGCCCGCAACAATTAGGGTCTACCTATGGCTACACCTTC	CASSPQQLGSTYGYTF
NA	TRBJ1-5	TRBV6-5	NA	TGTGCCAGCAGTCTTGGGTCTATTATCAATCAGCCCCAGCATTTT	CASSLGSIINQPQHF
NA	TRBJ1-1	TRBV9	NA	TGTGCCAGCAGCCCCCAACCGGGGACTGAAGCTTTCTTT	CASSPQPGTEAFF
NA	TRBJ2-3	TRBV5-1	NA	TGCGCCAGCAGCTCCCGGACCAGCACAGATACGCAGTATTTT	CASSSRTSTDTQYF
NA	TRBJ1-2	TRBV2	NA	TGTGCCAGCAGGGTGGTCGGGGGCGACTATGGCTACACCTTC	CASRVVGGDYGYTF
NA	TRBJ1-5	TRBV6-2/TRBV6-3	medium-sized	TGTGCCAGCAGTTACTCGACACAGGGAGACTATAGCAATCAGCCCCAGCATTTT	CASSYSTQGDYSNQPQHF
NA	TRBJ1-2	TRBV12-3/TRBV12-4	NA	TGTGCCAGCAGTTTTGGGGGCTATGGCTACACCTTC	CASSFGGYGYTF
NA	TRBJ2-7	TRBV19	few	TGTGCCAGTAGTTCGCAGGTGAGCTCCTACGAGCAGTACTTC	CASSSQVSSYEQYF
NA	TRBJ2-6	TRBV6-6	NA	TGTGCCAGCAGCTCCTTGAGGACCTTAAGTCCAGCTGGGGCCAACGTCCTGACTTTC	CASSSLRTLSPAGANVLTF
NA	TRBJ2-7	TRBV11-2	NA	TGTGCCAGCAGCCTCAGGGGGGTAGGGGAGCAGTACTTC	CASSLRGVGEQYF
NA	TRBJ2-5	TRBV24-1	NA	TGTGCCACCAGTGATGGCGAGACCCAGTACTTC	CATSDGETQYF
NA	TRBJ1-2	TRBV7-6	NA	TGTGCCAGCAGCCAAACCGGGACAACCCCTGGCTATGGCTACACCTTC	CASSQTGTTPGYGYTF
NA	TRBJ2-3	TRBV9	NA	TGTGCCAGCAGCTCCCGTGCGGGGGCCGACACGCAGTATTTT	CASSSRAGADTQYF
NA	TRBJ1-1	TRBV5-6	NA	TGTGCCAGCAGCCCGGGACAAGCCCAGCGGCAAGCTTTCTTT	CASSPGQAQRQAFF
TRBD2	TRBJ2-3	TRBV5-1	once	TGCGCCAGCAGCTTGGGACTAGCGGGGGGTACAGATACGCAGTATTTT	CASSLGLAGGTDTQYF
NA	TRBJ2-3	TRBV3-1/TRBV3-2	NA	TGTGCCAGCAGCCAAGCAGTCACAGATACGCAGTATTTT	CASSQAVTDTQYF
TRBD2	TRBJ2-1	TRBV2	NA	TGTGCCAGCAGTTTAGCGGGGGGGCTTGAAAGTGAGCAGTTCTTC	CASSLAGGLESEQFF
NA	TRBJ2-4	TRBV7-2	NA	TGTGCCAGCAGCTTCCAAGCCGGGGGAAAAAACATTCAGTACTTC	CASSFQAGGKNIQYF
NA	TRBJ1-5	TRBV14	NA	TGTGCCAGCAGCCAAGATCGGAGCTGGGAGCCCCAGCATTTT	CASSQDRSWEPQHF
NA	TRBJ2-6	TRBV14	NA	TGTGCCAGCAGCCACAAATCTGGGGCCAACGTCCTGACTTTC	CASSHKSGANVLTF
NA	TRBJ2-7	TRBV12-3/TRBV12-4	NA	TGTGCCAGCAGTTTAAGGGGATACGAGCAGTACTTC	CASSLRGYEQYF
TRBD1	TRBJ2-3	TRBV5-1	NA	TGCGCCAGCAGCTTGGCCGGGACAGGGGGAGATACGCAGTATTTT	CASSLAGTGGDTQYF
NA	TRBJ1-3	TRBV5-5	few	TGTGCCAGCAGCGGTACAGGGGGAAACACCATATATTTT	CASSGTGGNTIYF
TRBD1	TRBJ1-1	TRBV11-2	NA	TGTGCCAGCAGCCCACAGGGGGCGGTCACTGAAGCTTTCTTT	CASSPQGAVTEAFF
NA	TRBJ1-1	TRBV5-4	NA	TGTGCCAGCAGCCCGCGGACCGACACTGAAGCTTTCTTT	CASSPRTDTEAFF
NA	TRBJ1-6	TRBV3-1/TRBV3-2	NA	TGTGCCAGCAGCCAAGAAGGACACAGCTTCCATTTT	CASSQEGHSFHF
TRBD2	TRBJ2-5	TRBV11-2	NA	TGTGCCAGCAGCCCCGGGTCGCTAGCGGGGGTAGGGGAGACCCAGTACTTC	CASSPGSLAGVGETQYF
NA	TRBJ1-4	TRBV30	NA	TGTGCCTGGAAGGGCCGATCCTTCTATGAAAAACTGTTTTTT	CAWKGRSFYEKLFF
NA	TRBJ2-2	TRBV3-1/TRBV3-2	NA	TGTGCCAGCAGCCAAGTTTACGGGGAGCTGTTTTTT	CASSQVYGELFF
TRBD1	TRBJ1-3	TRBV3-1/TRBV3-2	NA	TGTGCCAGCAGCCAAGGGGGACAGGGTGGAAACACCATATATTTT	CASSQGGQGGNTIYF
NA	TRBJ2-5	TRBV6-5	NA	TGTGCCAGCAGTTATCCCGCGAGGGGCGTAGAGACCCAGTACTTC	CASSYPARGVETQYF
NA	TRBJ2-1	TRBV11-2	NA	TGTGCCAGCAGCTTAGATCCAAGGCGGGGTGACAATGAGCAGTTCTTC	CASSLDPRRGDNEQFF
TRBD1	TRBJ1-5	TRBV18	NA	TGTGCCAGCTCACTCGGGACAGGGGGAAGTCGTCAGCCCCAGCATTTT	CASSLGTGGSRQPQHF
NA	TRBJ1-5	TRBV7-8	NA	TGTGCCAGCAGCTTAGGAATTCTTGGGGGAAGAGGCAATCAGCCCCAGCATTTT	CASSLGILGGRGNQPQHF
TRBD1	TRBJ2-3	TRBV5-6	NA	TGTGCCAGCAGCTCGGGGCCGGGACAGGGCACAGATACGCAGTATTTT	CASSSGPGQGTDTQYF
TRBD2	TRBJ2-1	TRBV19	NA	TGTGCCAGTAGTGCCCTACTAGCGGGGAACTACAATGAGCAGTTCTTC	CASSALLAGNYNEQFF